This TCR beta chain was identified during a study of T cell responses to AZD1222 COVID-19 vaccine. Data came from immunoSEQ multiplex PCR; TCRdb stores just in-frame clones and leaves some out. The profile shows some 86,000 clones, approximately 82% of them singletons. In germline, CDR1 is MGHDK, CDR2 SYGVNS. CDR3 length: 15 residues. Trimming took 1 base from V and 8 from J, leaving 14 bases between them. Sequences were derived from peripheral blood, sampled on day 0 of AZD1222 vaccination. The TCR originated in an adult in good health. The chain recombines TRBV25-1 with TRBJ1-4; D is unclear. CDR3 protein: CASSEFEGFKEKLFF. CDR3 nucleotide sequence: TGTGCCAGCAGTGAATTTGAAGGGTTCAAGGAAAAACTGTTTTTT.